This T cell receptor (beta chain) was found in a study of CD8+CD57+ T cells in acquired aplastic anemia. CDR3 and TCR beta VDJ profiling relied on genomic DNA as the template. TCRdb re-called the reads with MiXCR, one entry per CDR3 protein. This sample has around 170,000 distinct CDR3 sequences; around 60% occur once, and the top ten carry about 41%. The CDR3 covers 13 residues. Trimming left V 7 bases short and J 4 bases short, with 13 bases between. Germline-derived CDR1 and CDR2 are LNHDA and SQIVND (reference sequence). In this sample, this clonotype turned up a few times. Sequencing used sorted CD4+, CD8+, or CD8+CD57+ T cells (not recorded which) from PBMCs. The chain couples TRBV19 to TRBJ1-2; D might be TRBD1 (5 bases). The receptor comes from a human donor in good health. The CDR3 loop reads CASTADSSYGYTF. DNA of the CDR3: TGTGCCAGTACCGCCGACAGTAGCTATGGCTACACCTTC.